This T cell receptor beta chain was captured in a study of shared clonotypes between healthy human individuals. Some clones are missing from TCRdb's copy, which holds only in-frame ones; the method was immunoSEQ multiplex PCR. The sample includes roughly 770,000 clones, around 96% of them seen just once. The CDR3 contains 12 residues. CDR1 LNHNV and CDR2 YYDKDF come from the germline V gene (reference sequence). With 6 bases removed from V and 3 bases from J, the gap between germline ends came to 9 bases. Terminally differentiated effector memory CD45RA+ cells were left out of the naive CD8 fraction, which was CD45RO-negative and positively selected for CCR7.

The material sequenced was naive CD8+ T cells sorted from blood. This receptor was identified in a man aged 30 to 39 in good health. The rearrangement joins TRBV15 to TRBJ2-7; TRBD2 might be the D (6 bases). CDR3 in amino acids: CATSLGGYEQYF. The CDR3 coding sequence is TGTGCCACCAGTCTGGGAGGCTACGAGCAGTACTTC. Based on the CDR3 plus reference TRBV15 and TRBJ2-7, the full variable domain is DAMVIQNPRYQVTQFGKPVTLSCSQTLNHNVMYWYQQKSSQAPKLLFHYYDKDFNNEADTPDNFQSRRPNTSFCFLDIRSPGLGDTAMYLCATSLGGYEQYFGPGTRLTVT.